These 22 T cell receptor beta chains were sequenced from one sample in a study of cytomegalovirus exposure and HLA in healthy donors. The PCR had 60 Vbeta and 13 Jbeta primers. Repertoires were generated with immunoSEQ multiplex PCR, while TCRdb's copy carries only in-frame clones and drops some. This sample has around 140,000 clones; roughly 79% occur once, and the top ten carry more than 1.1%. Sequenced input: PBMCs. These TCRs come from a woman aged 40 to 50 in good health and CMV-seronegative.

In its sample, this clone was seen once. The chain joins TRBV6-5 to TRBJ1-1; D is unresolved. Germline lookup yields CDR1 MNHEY and CDR2 SVGAGI. The CDR3 covers 11 residues. V shed 7 bases and J shed 8 bases, with 11 bases lying between them. The CDR3 bases are TGTGCCAGCATAGTGAACCGGGAAGCTTTCTTT. Protein product: CASIVNREAFF.

The genes are TRBV30 and TRBJ1-5, with D possibly being TRBD1 (5 bases). The CDR3 is 13 residues long. Trimming pared 2 bases from V and 7 bases from J, leaving 12 bases between. Germline assignment: CDR1 GTSNPN and CDR2 SVGIG (reference sequence). CDR3 amino acids: CAWSPAGRQPQHF. The CDR3 DNA follows: TGTGCCTGGAGTCCGGCAGGGAGGCAGCCCCAGCATTTT.

This chain links TRBV2 with TRBJ1-4; weak D call: TRBD1 (6 bases). This CDR3 is 15 amino acids long. CDR1 SNHLY and CDR2 FYNNEI come from the germline V gene. The V end lost 6 bases, the J end lost 0 bases, and 11 bases lay between the germline ends. Here the CDR3 reads CASSLDRTTNEKLFF. In nucleotides, the CDR3 is TGTGCCAGCAGCCTCGACAGGACAACTAATGAAAAACTGTTTTTT.

The chain joins TRBV19 to TRBJ2-1, with no clear D. The V gene's germline CDR1 is LNHDA and CDR2 SQIVND (reference sequence). The CDR3 is 11 amino acids. Trimming cost V 7 bases and J 8 bases, with 9 bases left between them. This CDR3 reads CASMRNYEQFF. CDR3 DNA: TGTGCCAGTATGAGGAACTATGAGCAGTTCTTC.

This clone was detected once. The chain carries TRBV29-1 and TRBJ2-3; no firm D call. CDR1 is SQVTM, CDR2 ANQGSEA, per germline. Deletions cut 4 bases from V and 4 bases from J, with 9 bases between. The CDR3 consists of 12 residues. CDR3 sequence (DNA): TGCAGCGTTGTCGAAGCCGCAGATACGCAGTATTTT. This codes for CSVVEAADTQYF.

The rearrangement uses TRBV5-1 and TRBJ2-2; 8 nucleotides line up with TRBD1. This CDR3 is built from 18 residues. CDR1 and CDR2 from the germline V gene are SGHRS and YFSETQ. V gave up 4 bases and J gave up 5 bases; unmatched junction bases: 16. The CDR3 sequence is CASSRGTGAFVFTGELFF. DNA for the CDR3: TGCGCCAGCAGCCGCGGGACAGGAGCTTTTGTATTTACCGGGGAGCTGTTTTTT.

This clone was seen just once. V and J are TRBV27 and TRBJ2-5; tentatively, D is TRBD2 (5 bases). Germline values: CDR1 MNHEY, CDR2 SMNVEV (reference sequence). This CDR3 is built from 15 residues. The V end was cut by 6 bases, the J end by 3 bases, with 17 bases between. CDR3 DNA sequence: TGTGCCAGCAGCAGAAATAGCGTCGGAAAAGAGACCCAGTACTTC. It translates to CASSRNSVGKETQYF.

About this clone: This sample also contains other DNA sequences that code for the same CDR3. The rearrangement uses TRBV7-8 and TRBJ1-1, with a tentative D call TRBD1 (5 bases). This CDR3 has 15 amino acids. Trimming removed 1 base at V and 2 bases at J, with 11 bases between. Germline assignment: CDR1 SGHVS and CDR2 FQNEAQ. For the CDR3, the DNA is TGTGCCAGCAGCTTAGTTGACAGAGGAAACACTGAAGCTTTCTTT. This sequence encodes CASSLVDRGNTEAFF.

CDR3 region: CAINPGQGAGANVLTF. In DNA, the CDR3 is TGTGCCATCAACCCGGGACAGGGGGCTGGGGCCAACGTCCTGACTTTC. The rearrangement links TRBV10-3 to TRBJ2-6, with 11 bases aligning to TRBD1. The ends lost 7 bases at V and 2 bases at J; junction bases unmatched: 4. The CDR3 runs 16 residues. The germline CDR1 and CDR2 sequences are ENHRY and SYGVKD.

This clone was seen a few times. The chain employs TRBV20-1 and TRBJ1-2, with D perhaps matching TRBD1 (5 bases). Trimming took off 5 bases at V and 8 bases at J, with 12 bases between the two ends. Germline values: CDR1 DFQATT, CDR2 SNEGSKA (reference sequence). The CDR3 sequence is 11 residues long. Here the CDR3 reads CSADQGWGYTF. CDR3 coding DNA: TGCAGTGCTGATCAGGGTTGGGGCTACACCTTC.

This clone occurred a few times. The chain has TRBV5-5 and TRBJ2-5; 8 bases line up with TRBD1. Germline CDR1 is SGHKS and CDR2 is YYEKEE (reference sequence). Trimming at V came to 4 bases and at J to 4 bases, leaving 3 bases not matched to a gene. The CDR3 length is 13 residues. DNA for the CDR3: TGTGCCAGCAGCGCGACAGGGGTAGAGACCCAGTACTTC. Its translation is CASSATGVETQYF.

This chain connects TRBV27 to TRBJ2-6; tentatively, D is TRBD1 (6 bases). The V gene lost 4 bases and the J gene lost 0 bases, with 13 bases spanning the gap. CDR3 length: 17 amino acids. Germline V gene data show CDR1 as MNHEY and CDR2 as SMNVEV (reference sequence). The CDR3 DNA sequence: TGTGCCAGCAGTTCGGGACACTCGATCTCTGGGGCCAACGTCCTGACTTTC. It specifies CASSSGHSISGANVLTF.

Of note for this clone: One junction end disagrees with the germline gene, perhaps due to a read error. This chain uses TRBV15 with TRBJ1-2; D is perhaps TRBD1 (5 bases). The CDR3 covers 12 residues. CDR1 is LNHNV and CDR2 is YYDKDF in the germline V gene (reference sequence). The CDR3 protein is CATSGDRGVPLF. DNA of the CDR3: TGTGCCACCAGCGGTGACAGAGGTGTCCCTCTCTTC.

The chain uses TRBV2 and TRBJ1-5; 7 nucleotides agree with TRBD1. From germline, CDR1 is SNHLY and CDR2 FYNNEI. J gave up 1 base and V 5 bases, and 2 bases lay outside the gene matches. The CDR3 length is 14 residues. The CDR3 DNA sequence: TGTGCCAGCAGTCGACAGGGCAGCAATCAGCCCCAGCATTTT. Translation gives CASSRQGSNQPQHF.

The V and J genes are TRBV5-1 and TRBJ1-4, with a possible D match to TRBD1 (6 bases). CDR1 and CDR2 (germline): SGHRS, YFSETQ. The CDR3 is 15 amino acids. V lost 0 bases and J lost 4, with 10 bases in between. Written as DNA, the CDR3 is TGCGCCAGCAGCTTGGTCGGACAGCTTAATGAAAAACTGTTTTTT. Protein sequence: CASSLVGQLNEKLFF.

This chain connects TRBV11-3 to TRBJ1-4, with 9 bases fitting TRBD1. This CDR3 is built from 17 residues. The V gene's germline CDR1 is SGHNT and CDR2 YENEEA. Germline trimming cut 1 base from V and 6 bases from J; bases unmatched to any gene: 9. As DNA, the CDR3 is TGTGCCAGCAGCTTAGCTTACCGGGACAGGGCGGATGAAAAACTGTTTTTT. It codes for CASSLAYRDRADEKLFF.

Concerning this clone: Sequence at one end of the junction differs from germline and may be a read error. J is TRBJ2-7 and V is TRBV7-9, with 8 bases matching TRBD1. CDR1 is SEHNR and CDR2 is FQNEAQ in the germline V gene (reference sequence). The length of the CDR3 is 18 residues. The CDR3 bases are TGTTCCAGCAGCTTTGGGTGGGGGACAGGTCTTAGCTCCTACGAGCAGTACTTC. Protein product: CSSSFGWGTGLSSYEQYF.

This chain connects TRBV28 to TRBJ2-7; 7 bases match TRBD1. J was trimmed by 2 bases and V by 5 bases; bases with no gene match: 6. The CDR3 extends over 14 amino acids. Germline assignment: CDR1 MDHEN and CDR2 SYDVKM. CDR3 loop: CASSADRAPYEQYF. CDR3 bases: TGTGCCAGCAGTGCAGACAGGGCACCCTACGAGCAGTACTTC. The whole variable domain, filled in from reference TRBV28 and TRBJ2-7, reads DVKVTQSSRYLVKRTGEKVFLECVQDMDHENMFWYRQDPGLGLRLIYFSYDVKMKEKGDIPEGYSVSREKKERFSLILESASTNQTSMYLCASSADRAPYEQYFGPGTRLTVT.

This clone was detected only once. The V and J genes are TRBV6-5 and TRBJ1-2; a possible D gene is TRBD1 (6 bases). This CDR3 spans 14 amino acids. Germline CDR1 is MNHEY and CDR2 is SVGAGI. V was pared by 2 bases and J by 4 bases, with 11 bases between. CDR3 coding DNA: TGTGCCAGCAGTTACAAGGGCAGGGGCTATGGCTACACCTTC. It codes for CASSYKGRGYGYTF.

The chain uses TRBV5-1 and TRBJ2-5; 8 nucleotides align to TRBD2. J gave up 1 base and V 1 base, and 3 bases lay outside the gene matches. The CDR3 spans 15 residues. Germline lookup yields CDR1 SGHRS and CDR2 YFSETQ. In DNA, the CDR3 is TGCGCCAGCAGCTTGAGTAGCGGGGCCCAAGAGACCCAGTACTTC. Its translation is CASSLSSGAQETQYF.

This clone was picked up one time. The V call is TRBV27, the J call TRBJ1-5; TRBD1 matches at 11 bases. CDR3 length: 14 amino acids. Germline assignment: CDR1 MNHEY and CDR2 SMNVEV (reference sequence). Germline trimming cut 5 bases from V and 6 bases from J; bases unmatched to any gene: 3. This chain's CDR3 is CASSRDRGAQPQHF. DNA of the CDR3: TGTGCCAGCAGTAGGGACAGGGGGGCTCAGCCCCAGCATTTT.

The rearrangement joins TRBV6-5 to TRBJ2-7; tentatively, D is TRBD2 (6 bases). Trimming cost V 4 bases and J 2 bases, with 15 bases left between them. Germline lookup yields CDR1 MNHEY and CDR2 SVGAGI. This CDR3 comprises 15 residues. In DNA, the CDR3 is TGTGCCAGCAGTTTCCTGACGGGGGTACCCTACGAGCAGTACTTC. It translates to CASSFLTGVPYEQYF.